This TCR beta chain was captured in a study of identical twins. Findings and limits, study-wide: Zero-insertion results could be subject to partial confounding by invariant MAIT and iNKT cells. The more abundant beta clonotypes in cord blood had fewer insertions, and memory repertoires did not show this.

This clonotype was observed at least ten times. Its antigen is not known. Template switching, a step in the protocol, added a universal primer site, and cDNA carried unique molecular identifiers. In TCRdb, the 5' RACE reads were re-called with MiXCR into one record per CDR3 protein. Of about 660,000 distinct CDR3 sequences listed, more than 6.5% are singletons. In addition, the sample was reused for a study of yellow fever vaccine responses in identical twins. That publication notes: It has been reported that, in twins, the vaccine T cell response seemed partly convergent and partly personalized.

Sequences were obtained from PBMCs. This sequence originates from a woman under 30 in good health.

DNA of the CDR3: TGCAGCGGCTCGGGATTATCAAATGAGCAGTTCTTC. Translating gives CSGSGLSNEQFF. The V gene is TRBV29-1, the J gene TRBJ2-1, with a possible D match to TRBD2 (5 bases). Germline V CDR1 and CDR2: SQVTM, ANQGSEA. The CDR3 is 12 amino acids. V lost 7 bases, J lost 7 bases, and 14 bases lay in between.